One and the same sample provided the 27 T cell receptor beta chains below, sequenced in a study of graft-versus-host responses after intestinal transplantation. Profiling relied on immunoSEQ multiplex PCR, and the TCRdb table lists in-frame clones only, not all of them. The sample has 85,000 to 100,000 clones, around 93% seen once. These receptors lack a known antigen. Sample: unstimulated CD4+ T cells sorted from spleen or lymph node cells, taken before transplant. Source of these receptors: a human donor who was the organ donor for an intestinal transplant.

V and J are TRBV7-2 and TRBJ1-4, with 7 positions matching TRBD1. V gave up 5 bases and J gave up 6 bases; unmatched junction bases: 12. The CDR3 extends over 16 amino acids. Germline V CDR1 and CDR2: SGHTA, FQGNSA. DNA of the CDR3: TGTGCCAGCAGCACCCAACCCGGAGGGGGCGATGAAAAACTGTTTTTT. Its protein is CASSTQPGGGDEKLFF.

The chain is built from TRBV6-5 and TRBJ1-5, with 7 nucleotides matching TRBD1. V gave up 2 bases and J gave up 6 bases; unmatched junction bases: 1. Germline assignment: CDR1 MNHEY and CDR2 SVGAGI. The CDR3 spans 13 residues. The CDR3 sequence is CASSYDRVQPQHF. CDR3 DNA sequence: TGTGCCAGCAGTTACGACAGGGTTCAGCCCCAGCATTTT.

This chain links TRBV19 with TRBJ2-1; TRBD2 matches at 15 bases. Trimming took 5 bases from V and 1 from J; bases not matched to a gene: 12. The CDR3 has 20 amino acids. CDR1 is LNHDA and CDR2 is SQIVND in the germline V gene (reference sequence). The CDR3 region is CASSLRTSGRAGSSYNEQFF. As DNA, the CDR3 is TGTGCCAGTAGTCTCCGGACTAGCGGGAGGGCCGGAAGTTCCTACAATGAGCAGTTCTTC.

The chain couples TRBV7-2 to TRBJ2-7; D is uncertain. Trimming stripped 5 bases from V and 2 bases from J, with 10 bases between. Germline V gene lookup returns CDR1 SGHTA and CDR2 FQGNSA. CDR3 length: 13 amino acids. The CDR3 DNA follows: TGTGCCAGCAGCCTTCAAGTAGCCTACGAGCAGTACTTC. Translated: CASSLQVAYEQYF. Looking up the rest from reference TRBV7-2 and TRBJ2-7 gives the full variable domain: GAGVSQSPSNKVTEKGKDVELRCDPISGHTALYWYRQSLGQGLEFLIYFQGNSAPDKSGLPSDRFSAERTGGSVSTLTIQRTQQEDSAVYLCASSLQVAYEQYFGPGTRLTVT.

This rearrangement joins TRBV27 to TRBJ1-3, with D maybe TRBD1 (6 bases). This CDR3 region has 15 residues. Germline V gives CDR1 MNHEY, CDR2 SMNVEV (reference sequence). The V end was cut by 6 bases, the J end by 0 bases, with 12 bases between. CDR3 region: CASSPQGYSGNTIYF. For the CDR3, the DNA is TGTGCCAGCAGCCCTCAGGGGTACTCTGGAAACACCATATATTTT.

J is TRBJ2-1 and V is TRBV7-6; TRBD2 matches at 7 bases. The CDR3 spans 17 residues. The V segment lost 3 bases and the J segment 0 bases; nucleotides outside the gene matches: 8. Per the germline V gene, CDR1 is SGHVS and CDR2 is FNYEAQ. In nucleotides, the CDR3 is TGTGCCAGCAGCTTGGACGGGAGGACCAGCTCCTACAATGAGCAGTTCTTC. Protein product: CASSLDGRTSSYNEQFF.

This chain connects TRBV15 to TRBJ1-2; 8 bases are shared with TRBD1. The germline V gene encodes CDR1 LNHNV and CDR2 YYDKDF (reference sequence). This CDR3 contains 17 residues. J gave up 3 bases and V 3 bases, and 12 bases lay outside the gene matches. CDR3 loop: CATSSGQGWGFYYGYTF. The CDR3 nucleotides are TGTGCCACCAGCAGCGGACAGGGTTGGGGTTTTTACTATGGCTACACCTTC.

V gene TRBV2 combines with J gene TRBJ2-5; tentatively, D is TRBD1 (6 bases). The germline V gene encodes CDR1 SNHLY and CDR2 FYNNEI. Trimming removed 8 bases from V and 7 bases from J, with 20 bases in between. This CDR3 comprises 14 residues. DNA for the CDR3: TGTGCCAGCTTAGTATCACAGGGAGTTGGGACCCAGTACTTC. Its protein product is CASLVSQGVGTQYF.

V is TRBV11-2 and J is TRBJ2-7; 7 bases map to TRBD1. With 1 base clipped from V and 3 bases from J, the junction kept 3 bases outside the gene matches. The germline V gene has CDR1 SGHAT and CDR2 FQNNGV. This CDR3 contains 14 residues. The CDR3 nucleotides are TGTGCCAGCAGCTTAGCGGGACAGTACTACGAGCAGTACTTC. Amino acid sequence: CASSLAGQYYEQYF.

The chain has TRBV7-9 and TRBJ2-7; the D gene is possibly TRBD2 (5 bases). CDR1 and CDR2 (germline): SEHNR, FQNEAQ (reference sequence). The CDR3 has 11 residues. Deletions cut 9 bases from V and 3 bases from J, with 9 bases between. CDR3 nucleotides: TGTGCCAGTGGGAGTATCTACGAGCAGTACTTC. Amino acid sequence: CASGSIYEQYF.

V gene TRBV10-2 combines with J gene TRBJ1-2; possibly TRBD1 for D (5 bases). V lost 5 bases and J lost 8, with 15 bases in between. The length of the CDR3 is 13 residues. Germline V CDR1 and CDR2: WSHSY, SAAADI. The DNA of the CDR3 is TGCGCCAGCAGTCTAGGGGCATCAGGGGGCTACACCTTC. Its protein is CASSLGASGGYTF.

This chain joins TRBV30 and TRBJ2-2, with unresolved D. Germline V gene sequence: CDR1 GTSNPN, CDR2 SVGIG (reference sequence). The CDR3 has 16 amino acids. V lost 0 bases, J lost 2 bases, and 13 bases lay in between. CDR3 sequence (DNA): TGTGCCTGGAGTGTAGTAAGCACTTCAAACACCGGGGAGCTGTTTTTT. Translated, it gives CAWSVVSTSNTGELFF.

CDR3: CSAMAGVNSPLHF. CDR3 DNA sequence: TGCAGCGCCATGGCGGGGGTGAATTCACCCCTCCACTTT. V and J are TRBV29-1 and TRBJ1-6; possibly TRBD1 for D (5 bases). The CDR3 is 13 residues long. Germline V gene data show CDR1 as SQVTM and CDR2 as ANQGSEA. The germline V and J ends were trimmed by 7 bases and 7 bases, with 14 bases remaining between them.

This sequence joins TRBV6-5 and TRBJ1-1; D is perhaps TRBD1 (6 bases). Germline V gives CDR1 MNHEY, CDR2 SVGAGI. The CDR3 has 13 amino acids. The ends were cut back, 7 bases at V and 1 base at J, with 10 bases in the middle. CDR3 region: CASTTQGNTEAFF. The CDR3 coding sequence is TGTGCCAGCACCACACAGGGGAACACTGAAGCTTTCTTT.

This chain uses TRBV7-9 with TRBJ2-1, with 8 positions matching TRBD1. CDR1 is SEHNR, CDR2 FQNEAQ, per germline (reference sequence). The CDR3 covers 15 residues. The junction had 5 bases not matched to a gene; V was cut back by 5 bases and J by 2 bases. The CDR3: CASSLDRGPYNEQFF. DNA for the CDR3: TGTGCCAGCAGCCTCGACAGGGGCCCCTACAATGAGCAGTTCTTC. The whole variable domain, remainder taken from reference TRBV7-9 and TRBJ2-1, is DTGVSQNPRHKITKRGQNVTFRCDPISEHNRLYWYRQTLGQGPEFLTYFQNEAQLEKSRLLSDRFSAERPKGSFSTLEIQRTEQGDSAMYLCASSLDRGPYNEQFFGPGTRLTVL.

This clone was found a few times. The V call is TRBV28, the J call TRBJ2-5, with 9 bases matching TRBD1. Germline V lookup: CDR1 MDHEN, CDR2 SYDVKM. The CDR3 is made up of 16 amino acids. The ends lost 2 bases at V and 5 bases at J; junction bases unmatched: 9. DNA for the CDR3: TGTGCCAGCAGTTTAGCCGGGACAGGGTCGGCGGAGACCCAGTACTTC. It codes for CASSLAGTGSAETQYF.

V usage is TRBV27 and J usage is TRBJ2-7; 9 nucleotides line up with TRBD2. The germline gives CDR1 MNHEY, CDR2 SMNVEV (reference sequence). There are 15 residues in the CDR3. Germline trimming cut 7 bases from V and 2 bases from J; bases unmatched to any gene: 9. CDR3 in DNA: TGTGCCAGCACCTCTAGCGGGGCACCGACCTACGAGCAGTACTTC. Its protein product is CASTSSGAPTYEQYF.

The chain joins TRBV7-8 to TRBJ1-4; no firm D call. This CDR3 has 16 amino acids. With 8 bases removed from V and 7 bases from J, the gap between germline ends came to 23 bases. Germline CDR1 is SGHVS and CDR2 is FQNEAQ. The CDR3 nucleotides read TGTGCCAGCCGAATCGGGGAACAACAGCCAAGTGAAAAACTGTTTTTT. Translating gives CASRIGEQQPSEKLFF.

The chain joins TRBV2 to TRBJ2-7, with unresolved D. The length of the CDR3 is 14 residues. CDR1 is SNHLY, CDR2 FYNNEI, per germline. Trimming took off 4 bases at V and 4 bases at J, with 14 bases between the two ends. Here the CDR3 reads CASSGGWLVYEQYF. CDR3 in DNA: TGTGCCAGCAGTGGCGGCTGGCTTGTATACGAGCAGTACTTC.

This chain links TRBV12-5 with TRBJ2-7, with D maybe TRBD1 (5 bases). The CDR3 has 12 amino acids. Germline V gene data show CDR1 as LGHNT and CDR2 as FRNRAP. The V and J ends lost 7 bases and 0 bases respectively, with 7 bases between them. CDR3 amino acids: CASATVSYEQYF. In nucleotides, the CDR3 is TGTGCTAGTGCGACAGTCTCCTACGAGCAGTACTTC.

V usage is TRBV5-1 and J usage is TRBJ2-7; possible D gene TRBD1, 6 bases. Deletions cut 4 bases from V and 5 bases from J, with 22 bases between. This CDR3 has 16 amino acids. Germline V lookup: CDR1 SGHRS, CDR2 YFSETQ. This CDR3 reads CASSRTRDRFVNEQYF. In DNA form, the CDR3 reads TGCGCCAGCAGCCGCACACGAGACAGGTTTGTCAACGAGCAGTACTTC.

This clone was recorded once. The chain employs TRBV6-5 and TRBJ2-1; possibly TRBD2 for D (6 bases). CDR1 is MNHEY and CDR2 is SVGAGI in the germline V gene. V dropped 8 bases and J dropped 8 bases, with 16 bases sitting between them. This CDR3 has 13 amino acids. CDR3 residues: CASRGPQRDEQFF. The CDR3 coding sequence is TGTGCCAGCCGAGGACCCCAGCGGGATGAGCAGTTCTTC.

J is TRBJ2-1 and V is TRBV7-3; 7 positions agree with TRBD2. This CDR3 comprises 14 residues. CDR1 and CDR2 (germline): SGHTA, FQGTGA. V lost 1 base to trimming and J lost 5 bases; unmatched junction nucleotides: 2. The CDR3 sequence is CASSLSGGNNEQFF. CDR3 sequence (DNA): TGTGCCAGCAGCTTAAGCGGGGGAAACAATGAGCAGTTCTTC. The variable domain in full, completed from reference TRBV7-3 and TRBJ2-1, reads GAGVSQTPSNKVTEKGKYVELRCDPISGHTALYWYRQSLGQGPEFLIYFQGTGAADDSGLPNDRFFAVRPEGSVSTLKIQRTERGDSAVYLCASSLSGGNNEQFFGPGTRLTVL.

This clone has only one observation. V usage is TRBV27 and J usage is TRBJ2-7; D is ambiguous. Germline assignment: CDR1 MNHEY and CDR2 SMNVEV (reference sequence). V was shortened by 6 bases and J by 3 bases, with 9 bases between the two germline ends. The CDR3 totals 12 residues. The CDR3 sequence is CASRGGLYEQYF. The CDR3 DNA reads as TGTGCCAGCAGAGGCGGCCTCTACGAGCAGTACTTC.

The genes are TRBV14 and TRBJ1-2; 10 positions match TRBD1. This CDR3 has 14 residues. V was pared by 6 bases and J by 4 bases, with 5 bases of the junction left unmatched. From germline, CDR1 is SGHDN and CDR2 FVKESK. Written as DNA, the CDR3 is TGTGCCAGCAGTTCCGGGACAGGGGTCTATGGCTACACCTTC. As protein: CASSSGTGVYGYTF.

V and J are TRBV18 and TRBJ1-2, with D unclear. The germline V gene has CDR1 KGHSH and CDR2 LQKENI. Trimming left V 3 bases short and J 4 bases short, with 9 bases between. The CDR3 covers 13 residues. The CDR3 region is CASSPEGTYGYTF. DNA of the CDR3: TGTGCCAGCTCACCTGAGGGTACCTATGGCTACACCTTC.

This chain connects TRBV11-3 to TRBJ2-4; TRBD2 is a possible D gene (7 bases). The germline V gene has CDR1 SGHNT and CDR2 YENEEA. Deletions cut 6 bases from V and 5 bases from J, with 17 bases between. This CDR3 is 15 amino acids long. The CDR3 region is CASRTGGPGENIQYF. CDR3 in DNA: TGTGCCAGCAGGACCGGGGGGCCCGGCGAAAACATTCAGTACTTC.